One T cell receptor beta chain is described in this entry. No antigen is known for it. PCR used 60 Vbeta primers and 13 Jbeta primers. Profiled with immunoSEQ multiplex PCR; TCRdb holds only in-frame clones, not every one. The sample totals 140,000 to 150,000 clones. This sample was taken from a study of cytomegalovirus exposure and HLA in healthy donors. Study findings and constraints: Researchers reported from a later analysis that most CMV-associated TCR beta chains appeared HLA-restricted. Researchers catalogued roughly 150 TCR beta chains as cytomegalovirus-associated. Earlier findings revealed that most TCR beta V segments proved productive either about 87% or about 30% of the time. Available immune exposure information covered CMV serostatus only.

V trimming: 4 bases; J trimming: 8 bases; junction bases outside the gene matches: 8. Germline CDR1 reads SGHDT; CDR2 reads YYEEEE. This CDR3 comprises 13 residues. The receptor was derived from a woman aged 50 to 60 in good health and CMV-seronegative. The material sequenced was PBMCs. The rearrangement joins TRBV5-6 to TRBJ1-2; 7 bases align to TRBD1. CDR3: CASSHRQGDGYTF. The CDR3 bases are TGTGCCAGCAGCCATCGACAGGGAGACGGCTACACCTTC.